This T cell receptor (beta chain) was identified during a study of Tregs in tolerant kidney transplant recipients. The V end lost 6 bases, the J end lost 1 base, and 13 bases lay between the germline ends. Germline CDR1 and CDR2: MNHEY and SVGAGI. This CDR3 spans 14 amino acids. CFSE-labeled recipient PBMCs were cultured six to seven days with irradiated graft donor PBMCs, then FACS-sorted. Method: immunoSEQ multiplex PCR; TCRdb's copy keeps in-frame clones and lacks some. The table has around 15,000 clones, about half seen once. This clone was found a few times. Its antigen is not identified. The chain is built from TRBV6-5 and TRBJ2-7; D gene unclear. This clonotype was sampled from a human patient who received a combined kidney and bone marrow transplant. The starting material was CD4+ T cells from blood cultured with allogeneic cells, obtained before the transplant. The CDR3: CASREQWKSYEQYF. The CDR3 bases are TGTGCCAGCAGAGAACAGTGGAAATCCTACGAGCAGTACTTC.